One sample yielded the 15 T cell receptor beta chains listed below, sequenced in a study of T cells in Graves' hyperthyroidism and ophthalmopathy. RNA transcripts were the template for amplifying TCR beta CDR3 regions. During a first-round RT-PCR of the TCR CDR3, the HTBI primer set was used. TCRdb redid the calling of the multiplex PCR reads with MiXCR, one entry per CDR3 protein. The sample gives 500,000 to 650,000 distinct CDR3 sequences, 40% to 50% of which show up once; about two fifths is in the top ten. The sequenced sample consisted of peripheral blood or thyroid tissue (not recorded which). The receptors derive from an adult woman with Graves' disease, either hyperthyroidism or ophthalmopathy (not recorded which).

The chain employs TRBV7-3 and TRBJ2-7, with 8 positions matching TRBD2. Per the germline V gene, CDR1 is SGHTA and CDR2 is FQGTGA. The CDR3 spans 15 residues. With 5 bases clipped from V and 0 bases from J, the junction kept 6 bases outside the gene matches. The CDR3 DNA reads TGTGCCAGCAGCCGACGCGGGACTAGCTCCTACGAGCAGTACTTC. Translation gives CASSRRGTSSYEQYF.

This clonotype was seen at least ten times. CDR3 in amino acids: CASSYGGENQPQHF. The CDR3 region has the DNA TGTGCCAGCAGTTACGGGGGGGAGAATCAGCCCCAGCATTTT. The V gene is TRBV6-2 or TRBV6-3, the J gene TRBJ1-5, with D possibly TRBD1 on 5 matching bases. The germline V gene encodes CDR1 MNHEY and CDR2 SVGEGT. Trimming took off 2 bases at V and 4 bases at J, with 9 bases between the two ends. The CDR3 extends over 14 amino acids.

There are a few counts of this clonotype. The CDR3 DNA reads as TGTGCCATCAGTGAGTCCGGGGCCGGGGTATTCAATGAGCAGTTCTTC. Protein sequence: CAISESGAGVFNEQFF. The chain combines TRBV10-3 with TRBJ2-1; the D call may be TRBD1 or TRBD2 (5 bases each). The CDR3 has 16 residues. CDR1 and CDR2 (germline): ENHRY, SYGVKD. Trimming cost V 0 bases and J 6 bases, with 15 bases left between them.

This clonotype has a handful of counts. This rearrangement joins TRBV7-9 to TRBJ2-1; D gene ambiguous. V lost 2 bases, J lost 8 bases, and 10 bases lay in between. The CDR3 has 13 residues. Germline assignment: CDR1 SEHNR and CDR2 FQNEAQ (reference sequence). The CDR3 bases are TGTGCCAGCAGCTTATTGAAGGTAGATGAGCAGTTCTTC. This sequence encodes CASSLLKVDEQFF.

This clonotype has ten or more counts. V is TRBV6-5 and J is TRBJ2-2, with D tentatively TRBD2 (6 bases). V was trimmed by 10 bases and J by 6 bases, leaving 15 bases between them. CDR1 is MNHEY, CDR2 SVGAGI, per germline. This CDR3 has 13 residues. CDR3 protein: CATNGGASGELFF. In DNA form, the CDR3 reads TGTGCCACCAACGGAGGGGCGTCCGGGGAGCTGTTTTTT.

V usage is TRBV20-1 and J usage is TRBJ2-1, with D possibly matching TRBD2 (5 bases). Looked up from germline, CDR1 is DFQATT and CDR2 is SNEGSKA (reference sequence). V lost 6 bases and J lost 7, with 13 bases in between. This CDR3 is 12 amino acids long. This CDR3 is CSARWGENEQFF. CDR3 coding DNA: TGCAGTGCCCGCTGGGGAGAAAATGAGCAGTTCTTC.

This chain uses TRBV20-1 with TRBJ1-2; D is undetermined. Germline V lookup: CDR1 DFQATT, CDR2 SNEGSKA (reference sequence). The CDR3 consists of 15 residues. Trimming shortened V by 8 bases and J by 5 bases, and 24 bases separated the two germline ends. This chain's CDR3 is CSPKMGGNLHYGYTF. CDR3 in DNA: TGCAGTCCCAAGATGGGAGGGAATCTTCATTATGGCTACACCTTC.

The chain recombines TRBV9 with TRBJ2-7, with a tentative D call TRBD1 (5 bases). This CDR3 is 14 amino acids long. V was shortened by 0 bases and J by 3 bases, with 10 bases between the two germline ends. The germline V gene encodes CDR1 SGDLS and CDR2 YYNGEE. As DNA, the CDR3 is TGTGCCAGCAGCGTAGGGCAGGGTGGCTACGAGCAGTACTTC. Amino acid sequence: CASSVGQGGYEQYF.

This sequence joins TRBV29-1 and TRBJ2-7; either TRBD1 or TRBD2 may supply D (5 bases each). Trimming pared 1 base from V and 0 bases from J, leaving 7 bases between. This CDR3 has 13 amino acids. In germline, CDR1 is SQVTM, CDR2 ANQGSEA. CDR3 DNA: TGCAGCGTTGAAGCGGGGCGCTCCTACGAGCAGTACTTC. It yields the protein CSVEAGRSYEQYF.

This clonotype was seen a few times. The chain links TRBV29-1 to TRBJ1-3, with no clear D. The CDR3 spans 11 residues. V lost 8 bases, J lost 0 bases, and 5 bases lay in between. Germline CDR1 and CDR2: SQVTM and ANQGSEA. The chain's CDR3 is CSSSSGNTIYF. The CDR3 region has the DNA TGCAGCTCGAGCTCTGGAAACACCATATATTTT.

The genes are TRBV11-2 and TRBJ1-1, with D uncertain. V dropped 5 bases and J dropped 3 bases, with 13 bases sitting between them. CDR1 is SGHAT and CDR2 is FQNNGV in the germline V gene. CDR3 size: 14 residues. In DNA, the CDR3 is TGTGCCAGCAGCCCACCTAAGGGCTACACTGAAGCTTTCTTT. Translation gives CASSPPKGYTEAFF.

The CDR3 protein is CASSLTTGVKSNTEAFF. The DNA of the CDR3 is TGTGCCAGCAGCCTAACTACAGGGGTGAAATCGAACACTGAAGCTTTCTTT. The V and J genes are TRBV11-2 and TRBJ1-1; 7 bases are a match to TRBD1. Unmatched junction bases numbered 13, after V lost 5 bases and J lost 1 base. Germline lookup yields CDR1 SGHAT and CDR2 FQNNGV. CDR3 length equals 17 residues. Together with reference TRBV11-2 and TRBJ1-1, the CDR3 gives the full variable domain: EAGVAQSPRYKIIEKRQSVAFWCNPISGHATLYWYQQILGQGPKLLIQFQNNGVVDDSQLPKDRFSAERLKGVDSTLKIQPAKLEDSAVYLCASSLTTGVKSNTEAFFGQGTRLTVV.

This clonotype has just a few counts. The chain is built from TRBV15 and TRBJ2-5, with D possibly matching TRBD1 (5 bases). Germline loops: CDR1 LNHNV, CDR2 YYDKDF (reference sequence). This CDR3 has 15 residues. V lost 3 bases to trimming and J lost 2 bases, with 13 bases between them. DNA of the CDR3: TGTGCCACCAGCAGCGAGTCGGACATACAAGAGACCCAGTACTTC. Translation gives CATSSESDIQETQYF. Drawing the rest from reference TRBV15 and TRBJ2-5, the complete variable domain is DAMVIQNPRYQVTQFGKPVTLSCSQTLNHNVMYWYQQKSSQAPKLLFHYYDKDFNNEADTPDNFQSRRPNTSFCFLDIRSPGLGDTAMYLCATSSESDIQETQYFGPGTRLLVL.

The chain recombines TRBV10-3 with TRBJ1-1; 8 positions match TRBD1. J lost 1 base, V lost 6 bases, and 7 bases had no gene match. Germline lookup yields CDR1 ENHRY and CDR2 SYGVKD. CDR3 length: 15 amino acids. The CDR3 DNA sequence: TGTGCCATCAGAACAGGGGGGACGAAGAACACTGAAGCTTTCTTT. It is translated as CAIRTGGTKNTEAFF.

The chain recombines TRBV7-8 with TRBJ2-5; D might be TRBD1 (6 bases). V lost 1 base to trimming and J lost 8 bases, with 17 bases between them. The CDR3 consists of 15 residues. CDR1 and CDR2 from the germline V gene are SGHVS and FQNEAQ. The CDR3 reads CASSLVRLPRGTQYF. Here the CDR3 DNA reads TGTGCCAGCAGCTTAGTTCGGCTACCCAGGGGAACCCAGTACTTC.